The clone carrying this TCR beta chain was recorded only once. The sample is drawn from a study of blood T cell repertoires in COVID-19. Overall study context: COVID-19 samples, acute and convalescent, were from the United States, Italy and Spain. The cDNA or gDNA used as material had been derived from T cells, B-cell-depleted T cells, or PBMCs.

Methods used by the authors: Amplified reference gene primers provided the basis for estimating nucleated cell counts. Data came from immunoSEQ multiplex PCR; TCRdb stores just in-frame clones and leaves some out. The V and J calls and clone size are taken from that table; D and trimming were inferred from the DNA. The repertoire includes approximately 200,000 clones, more than 60% of them detected once, and 9.5% to 15% sits in the top ten. Sequenced sample: peripheral blood. The TCR was taken from a woman aged 45-60 years with acute or convalescent COVID-19.

The CDR3 nucleotides read TGTGCCACCCGAAGGGGGGGGCGCGAAGAGAATGGCTACACCTTC. It codes for CATRRGGREENGYTF. The V gene is TRBV27, the J gene TRBJ1-2; D is perhaps TRBD1 (6 bases). CDR1 and CDR2 (germline): MNHEY, SMNVEV (reference sequence). The V end was cut by 10 bases, the J end by 6 bases, with 24 bases between. There are 15 residues in the CDR3.